Listed below are T cell receptor beta chains from one sample, sequenced in a study of CD8 T cells in ankylosing spondylitis. TCRdb redid the calling of the 5' RACE reads with MiXCR, one entry per CDR3 protein. Altogether just over 300,000 distinct CDR3 sequences are present, roughly 20% being singletons, with the ten largest covering 3.5%. The sequenced sample was blood, either unsorted or a sorted T cell fraction (not recorded which). The receptor set was obtained from a female donor with ankylosing spondylitis or in good health (not recorded which). CDR3s include the opening cysteine and the closing phenylalanine or tryptophan. Fields, in order: D gene, V gene, clone size, J gene, CDR3 DNA, CDR3 protein. The D gene is left open where the match is weak. Rows may omit the clone size; those that give it use once, few, many or a size class.

d_call: TRBD2; v_call: TRBV9; clone_size: .; j_call: TRBJ2-1; cdr3_nt: TGTGCCAGCAGCCCACCCTCCGGGACTAGGAGGTTCTTC; cdr3_aa: CASSPPSGTRRFF
d_call: TRBD1; v_call: TRBV29-1; clone_size: .; j_call: TRBJ1-1; cdr3_nt: TGCAGCGTTGCCGGCTCAGGGGGATACACTGAAGCTTTCTTT; cdr3_aa: CSVAGSGGYTEAFF
d_call: .; v_call: TRBV10-3; clone_size: few; j_call: TRBJ2-7; cdr3_nt: TGTGCCATCAGGCTAGACAGAGGTAACTACGAGCAGTACTTC; cdr3_aa: CAIRLDRGNYEQYF
d_call: .; v_call: TRBV12-3/TRBV12-4; clone_size: .; j_call: TRBJ2-2; cdr3_nt: TGTGCCAGCAGTTACTTGGACAGCGGGGAGCTGTTTTTT; cdr3_aa: CASSYLDSGELFF
d_call: .; v_call: TRBV6-2/TRBV6-3; clone_size: .; j_call: TRBJ1-2; cdr3_nt: TGTGCCAGCAGTTTCCGGGGAGCTAACTATGGCTACACCTTC; cdr3_aa: CASSFRGANYGYTF
d_call: .; v_call: TRBV20-1; clone_size: many; j_call: TRBJ2-5; cdr3_nt: TGCAGTGCTGACCACGGGTCGGAGACCCAGTACTTC; cdr3_aa: CSADHGSETQYF
d_call: TRBD1; v_call: TRBV5-8; clone_size: few; j_call: TRBJ1-5; cdr3_nt: TGTGCCAGCAGCTTGACAGGGGTAGAGAAGCCCCAGCATTTT; cdr3_aa: CASSLTGVEKPQHF
d_call: TRBD2; v_call: TRBV7-9; clone_size: once; j_call: TRBJ2-5; cdr3_nt: TGTGCCAGCACCTCGAAACAGCGGGAGCAGGAAGAGACCCAGTACTTC; cdr3_aa: CASTSKQREQEETQYF
d_call: TRBD2; v_call: TRBV9; clone_size: few; j_call: TRBJ2-1; cdr3_nt: TGTGCCAGCAGCGTAGTAATCCCGGGACTAGCTATGGGTAATGAGCAGTTCTTC; cdr3_aa: CASSVVIPGLAMGNEQFF
d_call: .; v_call: TRBV21-1; clone_size: .; j_call: TRBJ2-1; cdr3_nt: TGTGCCAGCAGCATTTCAAGCGGAGGCTTCTACAATGAGCAGTTCTTC; cdr3_aa: CASSISSGGFYNEQFF